These 17 T cell receptor beta chains originate from one sample sequenced in a study of shared clonotypes between healthy human individuals. Naive CD8 isolation took CD45RO-negative cells positively selected for CCR7 and excluded terminally differentiated effector memory CD45RA+ cells. Some clones are missing from TCRdb's copy, which holds only in-frame ones; the method was immunoSEQ multiplex PCR. Of 2 million to 2.5 million clones listed, about 95% are singletons. The specimen sequenced was naive CD8+ T cells sorted from blood. The receptors originated from a man between 18 and 29 years old in good health.

This clone was detected a few times. This sequence joins TRBV5-4 and TRBJ2-2; TRBD2 aligns across 11 bases. Per germline, CDR1 SGHNT and CDR2 YYREEE (reference sequence). The CDR3 is 15 amino acids. The J segment lost 6 bases and the V segment lost 4 bases, leaving 5 bases of the junction unmatched. CDR3 nucleotide sequence: TGTGCCAGCAGCACACTAGCGGGAGAGGCCGGGGAGCTGTTTTTT. As protein: CASSTLAGEAGELFF.

The rearrangement joins TRBV27 to TRBJ2-3; TRBD2 aligns across 9 bases. The germline CDR1 and CDR2 sequences are MNHEY and SMNVEV (reference sequence). V trimming: 6 bases; J trimming: 2 bases; junction bases outside the gene matches: 6. CDR3 length: 15 residues. This CDR3 is CASRLSGGYTDTQYF. In DNA, the CDR3 is TGTGCCAGCAGGCTTAGCGGGGGTTACACAGATACGCAGTATTTT.

The rearrangement links TRBV5-1 to TRBJ2-7, with D perhaps TRBD1 (6 bases). CDR3 length: 14 amino acids. Germline V gives CDR1 SGHRS, CDR2 YFSETQ. Deletions cut 8 bases from V and 3 bases from J, with 18 bases between. As DNA, the CDR3 is TGCGCCAGTACCTGGGACACCCCGCTCTACGAGCAGTACTTC. Its translation: CASTWDTPLYEQYF.

This clone appeared a single time. This chain uses TRBV4-3 with TRBJ2-4; 9 nucleotides agree with TRBD1. Germline CDR1 and CDR2: LGHNA and YSLEER. This CDR3 has 14 amino acids. After removal of 0 bases from V and 8 bases from J, the junction contained 2 bases not matched to a gene. Here the CDR3 reads CASSQEDRGYIQYF. CDR3 bases: TGCGCCAGCAGCCAAGAGGACAGGGGATACATTCAGTACTTC.

The chain combines TRBV7-2 with TRBJ2-3; no definite D call. Germline CDR1 reads SGHTA; CDR2 reads FQGNSA. This CDR3 comprises 14 residues. The ends were cut back, 5 bases at V and 4 bases at J, with 13 bases in the middle. As DNA, the CDR3 is TGTGCCAGCAGCCTCATCCCAAGGTCAGATACGCAGTATTTT. Residues: CASSLIPRSDTQYF.

The CDR3 DNA reads TGCAGTGCTAGTTCGGACTATGGCTACACCTTC. It translates to CSASSDYGYTF. J is TRBJ1-2 and V is TRBV20-1; D remains unclear. There are 11 residues in the CDR3. Germline CDR1 DFQATT, CDR2 SNEGSKA (reference sequence). Trimming took off 3 bases at V and 3 bases at J, with 5 bases between the two ends.

The V call is TRBV5-1, the J call TRBJ2-1, with D maybe TRBD2 (5 bases). Trimming stripped 1 base from V and 4 bases from J, with 15 bases between. In germline, CDR1 is SGHRS, CDR2 YFSETQ. The CDR3 is 16 amino acids. CDR3: CASSLYPGGGYNEQFF. In DNA form, the CDR3 reads TGCGCCAGCAGCTTGTACCCGGGCGGCGGGTACAATGAGCAGTTCTTC.

Concerning this clone itself: Different DNA sequences within this sample yield the same CDR3. The rearrangement uses TRBV7-2 and TRBJ1-5; D unresolved. CDR1 and CDR2 (germline): SGHTA, FQGNSA. This CDR3 is 14 amino acids long. V dropped 0 bases and J dropped 4 bases, with 7 bases sitting between them. CDR3 sequence (DNA): TGTGCCAGCAGCTTAGCCGGCGGGAATCAGCCCCAGCATTTT. This gives the protein CASSLAGGNQPQHF. Drawing the rest from reference TRBV7-2 and TRBJ1-5, the complete variable domain is GAGVSQSPSNKVTEKGKDVELRCDPISGHTALYWYRQSLGQGLEFLIYFQGNSAPDKSGLPSDRFSAERTGGSVSTLTIQRTQQEDSAVYLCASSLAGGNQPQHFGDGTRLSIL.

This rearrangement joins TRBV2 to TRBJ1-2, with D possibly matching TRBD1 (5 bases). The CDR3 sequence is 13 residues long. The germline V and J ends were trimmed by 3 bases and 3 bases, with 8 bases remaining between them. The germline CDR1 and CDR2 sequences are SNHLY and FYNNEI. The CDR3: CASSDLTDYGYTF. In DNA, the CDR3 is TGTGCCAGCAGTGACCTGACAGACTATGGCTACACCTTC.

The rearrangement uses TRBV27 and TRBJ2-3, with 8 bases matching TRBD1. The CDR3 is made up of 14 amino acids. CDR1 and CDR2 (germline): MNHEY, SMNVEV (reference sequence). The J segment lost 4 bases and the V segment lost 2 bases, leaving 2 bases of the junction unmatched. CDR3 DNA sequence: TGTGCCAGCAGTTTAGACAGGGGTTCAGATACGCAGTATTTT. Translated, it gives CASSLDRGSDTQYF.

The CDR3 bases are TGTGCCAGCAGCGTAGGGGCTTATTCCTCCTACGAGCAGTACTTC. Encoded protein: CASSVGAYSSYEQYF. The rearrangement links TRBV9 to TRBJ2-7, with D hard to call. V lost 0 bases and J 0 bases, leaving 10 bases between the germline ends. The CDR3 has 15 residues. The germline V gene has CDR1 SGDLS and CDR2 YYNGEE.

This chain connects TRBV7-2 to TRBJ2-5; TRBD2 matches 15 bases. The CDR3 runs 16 residues. The V gene end was trimmed by 3 bases and the J gene end by 4 bases; junction bases not matched to a gene: 3. CDR1 and CDR2 from the germline V gene are SGHTA and FQGNSA. The CDR3 region is CASSLGGLAGGETQYF. The CDR3 coding sequence is TGTGCCAGCAGCTTGGGGGGACTAGCGGGAGGAGAGACCCAGTACTTC. The variable domain in full, with the rest retrieved from reference TRBV7-2 and TRBJ2-5, is GAGVSQSPSNKVTEKGKDVELRCDPISGHTALYWYRQSLGQGLEFLIYFQGNSAPDKSGLPSDRFSAERTGGSVSTLTIQRTQQEDSAVYLCASSLGGLAGGETQYFGPGTRLLVL.

The rearrangement uses TRBV10-3 and TRBJ2-5; D might be TRBD1 (6 bases). V lost 4 bases and J 1 base, leaving 7 bases between the germline ends. Germline V gives CDR1 ENHRY, CDR2 SYGVKD. The CDR3 has 13 residues. The CDR3 region is CAISGQAQETQYF. CDR3 in DNA: TGTGCCATCAGTGGACAGGCCCAAGAGACCCAGTACTTC.

The V and J genes are TRBV2 and TRBJ1-2, with D unclear. The germline V gene has CDR1 SNHLY and CDR2 FYNNEI. V lost 1 base, J lost 11 bases, and 5 bases lay in between. This CDR3 is built from 10 residues. CDR3 in DNA: TGTGCCAGCAGTGAAGGATTTTACACCTTC. This encodes CASSEGFYTF.

The chain links TRBV18 to TRBJ2-7, with no clear D. Germline CDR1 reads KGHSH; CDR2 reads LQKENI. Trimming took off 0 bases at V and 3 bases at J, with 15 bases between the two ends. The CDR3 extends over 16 amino acids. The CDR3 region is CASSPPGQWASYEQYF. As DNA, the CDR3 is TGTGCCAGCTCACCACCTGGGCAGTGGGCAAGCTACGAGCAGTACTTC.

J is TRBJ1-4 and V is TRBV6-6; D unclear. This CDR3 comprises 16 residues. Germline assignment: CDR1 MNHNY and CDR2 SVGAGI (reference sequence). Deletions cut 2 bases from V and 3 bases from J, with 13 bases between. DNA of the CDR3: TGTGCCAGCAGTTACGATGTGGTAGTGGCTAATGAAAAACTGTTTTTT. Translated, it gives CASSYDVVVANEKLFF.

The chain employs TRBV29-1 and TRBJ2-7; D is possibly TRBD1 or TRBD2 (9 bases each). V was shortened by 6 bases and J by 4 bases, with 16 bases between the two germline ends. Per the germline V gene, CDR1 is SQVTM and CDR2 is ANQGSEA. The CDR3 spans 13 residues. CDR3 nucleotides: TGCAGCGTGCGGGAGGGGACAGGGTACGAGCAGTACTTC. It specifies CSVREGTGYEQYF.